This T cell receptor beta chain was captured in a study of T cell repertoires in cytomegalovirus infection. Across the whole study: In public TCR beta signatures, there were indications of both CMV infection and matching HLA type.

This clonotype was recorded at least ten times. The antigen is unknown. In TCRdb, the reads were re-called with MiXCR into one record per CDR3 protein. Found here are 200,000 to 250,000 distinct CDR3 sequences, about 12% of them singletons; the top ten hold approximately 1.8%. General observations from the study: CMV-specific TCR beta clonotypes restricted by HLA-C dominated the ex vivo response. Of the TCR beta families, the public ones yielded a cumulative frequency that identified carriers of CMV plus the relevant HLA.

V was cut by 4 bases and J by 9 bases, with 17 bases left in between. Germline V gives CDR1 SGHTA, CDR2 FQGNSA. CDR3 length: 14 amino acids. The receptor comes from a human donor in good health (CMV status not recorded). Some clones in this sample may be carry-over from other donors' samples. Material: PBMCs. This chain connects TRBV7-2 to TRBJ2-3; weak D call: TRBD2 (6 bases). The CDR3 DNA is TGTGCCAGCAGCTCCGGCCCCGCTAGCGACACGCAGTATTTT. Its translation is CASSSGPASDTQYF.